Each of the 5 T cell receptor beta chains below was sequenced from the same sample in a study of T cell responses to AZD1222 COVID-19 vaccine. The method was immunoSEQ multiplex PCR; TCRdb's version includes in-frame clones alone and lacks a portion of them. The repertoire has 200,000 or so clones, 85% to 90% of them found once; the top ten carry 6.1%. The sequencing used peripheral blood, collected on day 0 of AZD1222 vaccination. Source of these receptors: an adult in good health.

The rearrangement joins TRBV6-1 to TRBJ2-5; D might be TRBD2 (6 bases). Trimming left V 3 bases short and J 7 bases short, with 18 bases between. The germline CDR1 and CDR2 sequences are MNHNS and SASEGT. This CDR3 comprises 15 residues. CDR3 amino acids: CASSEIASAQGTQYF. CDR3 nucleotide sequence: TGTGCCAGCAGTGAGATTGCTAGCGCGCAGGGGACCCAGTACTTC.

The V gene is TRBV4-2, the J gene TRBJ1-2; TRBD1 matches at 10 bases. Losses at the gene ends were 4 bases for V and 4 bases for J; bases not matched to a gene: 3. Germline CDR1 reads LGHNA; CDR2 reads YNFKEQ. CDR3 length equals 14 residues. CDR3 region: CASSRDRGVYGYTF. Written as DNA, the CDR3 is TGTGCCAGCAGCCGGGACAGGGGAGTCTATGGCTACACCTTC.

The genes are TRBV6-5 and TRBJ1-1; a weak D match, TRBD1 (6 bases). The CDR3 loop spans 13 amino acids. Trimming removed 11 bases at V and 1 base at J, with 14 bases between. Germline V gives CDR1 MNHEY, CDR2 SVGAGI. The CDR3, as DNA: TGTGCCGCCTCCTCGGGGGCGAACACTGAAGCTTTCTTT. Translating gives CAASSGANTEAFF.

The CDR3 loop reads CASSIQQAERQFF. The DNA of the CDR3 is TGTGCCAGCAGCATTCAACAAGCGGAGAGGCAGTTCTTC. The chain links TRBV9 to TRBJ2-1; perhaps TRBD2 as D (5 bases). CDR1 SGDLS and CDR2 YYNGEE come from the germline V gene. V was pared by 4 bases and J by 12 bases, with 17 bases between. This CDR3 region has 13 residues.

CDR3 DNA: TGTGCCAGCAGTTTAGGAGTCCGGACGGACAGGGGATACGAGCAGTACTTC. Translated: CASSLGVRTDRGYEQYF. This rearrangement joins TRBV28 to TRBJ2-7; 9 nucleotides match TRBD1. CDR3 length: 17 residues. In germline, CDR1 is MDHEN, CDR2 SYDVKM. V shed 2 bases and J 4 bases; nucleotides not matched to a gene: 12.